The clone carrying this TCR beta chain was counted at least ten times. This entry comes from a study of blood T cells in healthy people across ages. Primed by a sample-barcoded 5' primer and a J-beta primer mix, a second PCR proceeded for 7 to 11 cycles. TCRdb ran MiXCR on the 5' RACE reads and lists one entry per CDR3 protein. This sample has about 970,000 distinct CDR3 sequences, with roughly 50% found just once. Samples each yielded at least 6 micrograms of total RNA. The CDR3 has 20 amino acids. The V gene end was trimmed by 7 bases and the J gene end by 0 bases; junction bases not matched to a gene: 13.

The sample was blood. The J gene is TRBJ2-3, the V gene TRBV12-3 or TRBV12-4; 16 nucleotides line up with TRBD2. The sequence was obtained from a woman in her sixties in good health. The CDR3 nucleotides are TGTGCCAGCACCCGCATGGGACTAGCGGGAGGGCCCCAAAGCACAGATACGCAGTATTTT. Amino acids: CASTRMGLAGGPQSTDTQYF.